Below, 31 T cell receptor beta chains from the same sample are listed, as sequenced in a study of human T cells and chemical hapten exposure. TCRdb reprocessed the 5' RACE reads via MiXCR and lists one record per CDR3 protein. The repertoire has approximately 80,000 distinct CDR3 sequences, approximately 15% of them found once; the top ten carry approximately 6.3%. It was unfractionated whole blood from which total RNA was extracted. The source of these receptors is a female donor in good health.

This chain joins TRBV5-1 and TRBJ2-1, with D possibly being TRBD1 or TRBD2 (5 bases each). The germline V gene encodes CDR1 SGHRS and CDR2 YFSETQ. Trimming stripped 1 base from V and 0 bases from J, with 11 bases between. This CDR3 comprises 16 residues. The DNA for the CDR3 is TGCGCCAGCAGCTTGACTGGGACCAGCTCCTACAATGAGCAGTTCTTC. Protein: CASSLTGTSSYNEQFF.

This clonotype showed up just a few times. V usage is TRBV27 and J usage is TRBJ2-3; 15 nucleotides align to TRBD2. Per germline, CDR1 MNHEY and CDR2 SMNVEV (reference sequence). There are 15 residues in the CDR3. Trimming took 5 bases from V and 5 from J; bases not matched to a gene: 2. The CDR3 DNA is TGTGCCAGCAGTCCGGGACTAGCGGGGGGAGATACGCAGTATTTT. As protein: CASSPGLAGGDTQYF.

This clonotype was counted a few times. The V call is TRBV6-2 or TRBV6-3, the J call TRBJ1-4; maybe TRBD1 (6 bases). In germline, CDR1 is MNHEY, CDR2 SVGEGT. The CDR3 totals 16 residues. With 2 bases removed from V and 4 bases from J, the gap between germline ends came to 14 bases. CDR3 in DNA: TGTGCCAGCAGTTACCCCGTGGACAGCCGTAATGAAAAACTGTTTTTT. It codes for CASSYPVDSRNEKLFF.

Ten or more counts support this clonotype. This chain joins TRBV20-1 and TRBJ1-1; D remains ambiguous. CDR1 DFQATT and CDR2 SNEGSKA come from the germline V gene (reference sequence). V dropped 0 bases and J dropped 0 bases, with 11 bases sitting between them. The CDR3 runs to 15 residues. For the CDR3, the DNA is TGCAGTGCTAGAGATCACCAACGCATGAACACTGAAGCTTTCTTT. This translates into CSARDHQRMNTEAFF.

This clonotype has more than one count but fewer than ten. The chain employs TRBV28 and TRBJ1-4, with a possible D match to TRBD1 (5 bases). The germline V gene has CDR1 MDHEN and CDR2 SYDVKM. V lost 4 bases and J lost 4, with 16 bases in between. The CDR3 length is 16 residues. CDR3 DNA sequence: TGTGCCAGCAGTTCCGGAAGGGGACGGCGTAATGAAAAACTGTTTTTT. Translation: CASSSGRGRRNEKLFF.

This clonotype was counted between two and nine times. The chain couples TRBV6-5 to TRBJ1-4; 7 bases agree with TRBD1. Germline V gene lookup returns CDR1 MNHEY and CDR2 SVGAGI. Trimming removed 2 bases from V and 4 bases from J; junction bases left unmatched: 4. CDR3 length equals 15 residues. The CDR3 region is CASSYQTGVNEKLFF. The DNA of the CDR3 is TGTGCCAGCAGTTACCAAACAGGGGTTAATGAAAAACTGTTTTTT.

This clonotype was detected a few times. The genes are TRBV6-2 or TRBV6-3 and TRBJ1-1; 11 bases align to TRBD1. The germline gives CDR1 MNHEY, CDR2 SVGEGT. This CDR3 contains 17 residues. V was clipped by 2 bases and J by 3 bases; unmatched bases: 8. The CDR3 loop reads CASSYISGQGVDTEAFF. In DNA form, the CDR3 reads TGTGCCAGCAGTTACATTTCGGGACAGGGGGTTGACACTGAAGCTTTCTTT.

This chain connects TRBV7-9 to TRBJ2-7; D remains unclear. V lost 1 base, J lost 1 base, and 14 bases lay in between. CDR1 is SEHNR, CDR2 FQNEAQ, per germline (reference sequence). The CDR3 runs to 16 residues. The CDR3 nucleotides read TGTGCCAGCAGCTTAGAGGGTCAGATGGGGTCCTACGAGCAGTACTTC. It codes for CASSLEGQMGSYEQYF.

The V and J genes are TRBV6-6 and TRBJ2-2; D possibly corresponds to TRBD1 (6 bases). The CDR3 is 11 amino acids. V was shortened by 10 bases and J by 6 bases, with 9 bases between the two germline ends. From germline, CDR1 is MNHNY and CDR2 SVGAGI (reference sequence). The CDR3 protein is CATTGSGELFF. The CDR3 DNA follows: TGTGCCACCACAGGGTCCGGGGAGCTGTTTTTT.

The chain couples TRBV20-1 to TRBJ2-1, with 10 bases matching TRBD2. The germline CDR1 and CDR2 sequences are DFQATT and SNEGSKA (reference sequence). The junction had 15 bases not matched to a gene; V was cut back by 3 bases and J by 7 bases. This CDR3 region has 17 residues. The DNA of the CDR3 is TGCAGTGCTAGCTGGGGGTTGAGGACTAGCGGCTTAAATGAGCAGTTCTTC. Amino acids: CSASWGLRTSGLNEQFF.

V and J are TRBV12-3 or TRBV12-4 and TRBJ1-1, with D maybe TRBD1 (5 bases). The CDR3 totals 14 residues. V shed 8 bases and J shed 5 bases, with 18 bases lying between them. CDR3 DNA: TGTGCCAGCGGTCCGGGGGGAGAATCGACTGAAGCTTTCTTT. As protein: CASGPGGESTEAFF.

In this sample, this clonotype turned up many times. This rearrangement joins TRBV10-3 to TRBJ2-7; D gene ambiguous. The CDR3 covers 11 residues. The germline CDR1 and CDR2 sequences are ENHRY and SYGVKD. The V and J ends lost 2 bases and 4 bases respectively, with 3 bases between them. CDR3 nucleotide sequence: TGTGCCATCAGTGAGGGTTACGAGCAGTACTTC. It is translated as CAISEGYEQYF.

This clonotype was observed many times. The chain links TRBV2 to TRBJ2-1, with 8 bases matching TRBD1. This CDR3 contains 13 residues. The V gene's germline CDR1 is SNHLY and CDR2 FYNNEI. Germline trimming cut 11 bases from V and 4 bases from J; bases unmatched to any gene: 7. The CDR3 bases are TGTGCCGGTGGACAGGGTCCGTACAATGAGCAGTTCTTC. This translates into CAGGQGPYNEQFF.

The chain links TRBV9 to TRBJ2-1, with 14 bases lining up with TRBD2. V shed 4 bases, J shed 9 bases, and the junction held 6 bases outside the gene matches. This CDR3 is built from 15 residues. Germline loops: CDR1 SGDLS, CDR2 YYNGEE. The CDR3 protein is CASSLTSGRATEQFF. Here the CDR3 DNA reads TGTGCCAGCAGCCTGACTAGCGGGAGGGCCACTGAGCAGTTCTTC.

This clonotype was seen a few times. This chain connects TRBV7-9 to TRBJ2-7, with 11 bases that match TRBD2. The V gene's germline CDR1 is SEHNR and CDR2 FQNEAQ (reference sequence). J lost 7 bases, V lost 1 base, and 12 bases had no gene match. The CDR3 consists of 17 residues. As DNA, the CDR3 is TGTGCCAGCAGCTTAGGAGTTAGCGGGGGGGCGAGAAGGGAGCAGTACTTC. It specifies CASSLGVSGGARREQYF.

This chain connects TRBV28 to TRBJ1-5, with D perhaps matching TRBD1 (6 bases). The CDR3 has 14 residues. CDR1 is MDHEN, CDR2 SYDVKM, per germline. V gave up 3 bases and J gave up 4 bases, with 10 bases separating them. Here the CDR3 reads CASSLFQGNQPQHF. The DNA of the CDR3 is TGTGCCAGCAGTTTGTTCCAGGGGAATCAGCCCCAGCATTTT.

The rearrangement joins TRBV10-3 to TRBJ2-3; TRBD2 agrees at 7 bases. CDR1 is ENHRY and CDR2 is SYGVKD in the germline V gene. With V trimmed by 5 bases and J by 4 bases, 12 bases remained unmatched. This CDR3 has 16 residues. CDR3 loop: CAISSVAGDLADTQYF. As DNA, the CDR3 is TGTGCCATCAGTTCAGTAGCGGGCGATTTGGCAGATACGCAGTATTTT.

This clonotype has only a few counts. The rearrangement links TRBV4-2 to TRBJ2-3; a weak D match, TRBD1 (6 bases). Germline V gene data show CDR1 as LGHNA and CDR2 as YNFKEQ. This CDR3 is 16 amino acids long. The V gene lost 4 bases and the J gene lost 0 bases, with 14 bases spanning the gap. The CDR3 here is CASSPPVGQSTDTQYF. CDR3 bases: TGTGCCAGCAGCCCACCGGTAGGACAGAGCACAGATACGCAGTATTTT.

This clonotype was seen only a few times. The chain recombines TRBV20-1 with TRBJ2-1, with 10 positions matching TRBD2. Trimming took 6 bases from V and 7 from J; bases not matched to a gene: 6. The germline gives CDR1 DFQATT, CDR2 SNEGSKA (reference sequence). The CDR3 covers 13 residues. The CDR3 sequence is CSATAGGRNEQFF. CDR3 sequence (DNA): TGCAGTGCCACAGCGGGGGGGCGGAATGAGCAGTTCTTC.

This clonotype occurred many times. The genes are TRBV18 and TRBJ2-3; 9 nucleotides match TRBD1. The CDR3 has 15 residues. CDR1 KGHSH and CDR2 LQKENI come from the germline V gene. With 6 bases clipped from V and 1 base from J, the junction kept 5 bases outside the gene matches. The CDR3 bases are TGTGCCAGCTCCACCCGGGACAGGGGCACAGATACGCAGTATTTT. Its protein product is CASSTRDRGTDTQYF. The complete variable domain, with remaining parts taken from reference TRBV18 and TRBJ2-3, reads NAGVMQNPRHLVRRRGQEARLRCSPMKGHSHVYWYRQLPEEGLKFMVYLQKENIIDESGMPKERFSAEFPKEGPSILRIQQVVRGDSAAYFCASSTRDRGTDTQYFGPGTRLTVL.

The chain joins TRBV28 to TRBJ1-3, with D tentatively TRBD1 (6 bases). This CDR3 contains 16 residues. Trimming stripped 2 bases from V and 2 bases from J, with 13 bases between. Germline V gives CDR1 MDHEN, CDR2 SYDVKM. The CDR3 loop is CASSLTGQSPGNTIYF. For the CDR3, the DNA is TGTGCCAGCAGTTTAACAGGGCAGTCTCCTGGAAACACCATATATTTT.

This clonotype showed up just a few times. The rearrangement joins TRBV5-1 to TRBJ1-1, with 7 nucleotides matching TRBD1. The CDR3 is made up of 15 amino acids. Germline CDR1 and CDR2: SGHRS and YFSETQ. V was clipped by 2 bases and J by 10 bases; unmatched bases: 14. The CDR3 spells CASSFAQGGAPGAFF. As DNA, the CDR3 is TGCGCCAGCAGCTTCGCCCAGGGGGGGGCCCCTGGAGCTTTCTTT.

This clonotype was counted between two and nine times. The V gene is TRBV4-3, the J gene TRBJ2-3, with 9 bases aligning to TRBD2. Germline CDR1 reads LGHNA; CDR2 reads YSLEER. The length of the CDR3 is 17 residues. V gave up 0 bases and J gave up 0 bases; unmatched junction bases: 4. This CDR3 reads CASSQDALAGSTDTQYF. CDR3 coding DNA: TGCGCCAGCAGCCAAGATGCCCTAGCGGGGAGCACAGATACGCAGTATTTT.

The chain carries TRBV3-1 and TRBJ1-6; D not resolved. The CDR3 is made up of 12 amino acids. The V end lost 2 bases, the J end lost 9 bases, and 5 bases lay between the germline ends. Germline values: CDR1 LGHDT, CDR2 YNNKEL (reference sequence). The CDR3 DNA follows: TGTGCCAGCAGCCAACAAGGTTCACCCCTCCACTTT. It is translated as CASSQQGSPLHF.

CDR3: CASSSPGGASAQETQYF. DNA for the CDR3: TGTGCCAGCAGTTCACCCGGCGGGGCTAGCGCGCAAGAGACCCAGTACTTC. The V gene is TRBV28, the J gene TRBJ2-5; D might be TRBD2 (6 bases). Germline V gene lookup returns CDR1 MDHEN and CDR2 SYDVKM. The CDR3 contains 17 residues. V was clipped by 4 bases and J by 2 bases, with 20 bases between them.

The genes are TRBV12-3 or TRBV12-4 and TRBJ1-1; D is undetermined. Trimming removed 2 bases at V and 6 bases at J, with 10 bases between. The CDR3 runs to 13 residues. CDR3 nucleotides: TGTGCCAGCAGTTTATCCACGGGCGCTGAAGCTTTCTTT. It specifies CASSLSTGAEAFF.

This clonotype has a handful of counts. For the CDR3, the DNA is TGTGCCAGCAGCTGGGACAGGAATGGCTACACCTTC. Translating gives CASSWDRNGYTF. The rearrangement joins TRBV6-2 or TRBV6-3 to TRBJ1-2; 8 bases are a match to TRBD1. Germline V gene data show CDR1 as MNHEY and CDR2 as SVGEGT. The CDR3 consists of 12 residues. The J segment lost 6 bases and the V segment lost 6 bases, leaving 3 bases of the junction unmatched.

This clonotype showed up many times. The chain carries TRBV5-6 and TRBJ2-3; TRBD2 agrees at 10 bases. This CDR3 region has 15 residues. Trimming cost V 4 bases and J 5 bases; bases outside gene matches: 7. CDR1 is SGHDT and CDR2 is YYEEEE in the germline V gene. CDR3 amino acids: CASSRTSGQGDTQYF. In DNA form, the CDR3 reads TGTGCCAGCAGCCGGACTAGCGGTCAGGGAGATACGCAGTATTTT.

In its sample, this clonotype was seen a few times. The chain carries TRBV5-1 and TRBJ2-1; 14 bases are shared with TRBD2. Germline-derived CDR1 and CDR2 are SGHRS and YFSETQ. This CDR3 is built from 16 residues. V was pared by 2 bases and J by 10 bases, with 8 bases of the junction left unmatched. This chain's CDR3 is CASSFGSGTSGGEQFF. CDR3 nucleotide sequence: TGCGCCAGCAGCTTTGGATCCGGGACTAGCGGGGGAGAGCAGTTCTTC. The full variable domain, completed using reference TRBV5-1 and TRBJ2-1, is KAGVTQTPRYLIKTRGQQVTLSCSPISGHRSVSWYQQTPGQGLQFLFEYFSETQRNKGNFPGRFSGRQFSNSRSEMNVSTLELGDSALYLCASSFGSGTSGGEQFFGPGTRLTVL.

The chain is built from TRBV29-1 and TRBJ2-2, with 10 bases matching TRBD2. The V and J ends lost 4 bases and 6 bases, in that order; junction bases with no gene match: 5. The CDR3 runs to 14 residues. The germline CDR1 and CDR2 sequences are SQVTM and ANQGSEA. CDR3 bases: TGCAGCGTTGCTCTAGCGGGGGTTGCCGGGGAGCTGTTTTTT. This translates into CSVALAGVAGELFF.

This clonotype came up a few times. In this CDR3 the conserved last residue, phenylalanine or tryptophan, is missing, so a read error is likely. The limits of the CDR3 on the DNA are not certain, so only TCRdb's listed CDR3 is given. The chain links TRBV5-1 to TRBJ2-7; the tabulated D call, TRBD2, remains unverified against the DNA. CDR1 and CDR2 (germline): SGHRS, YFSETQ. The CDR3 length equals 11 residues, ends included. CDR3 amino acids: CASSPSMGFQS.